The TCR beta chain under discussion was sequenced for a study of shared clonotypes between healthy human individuals (dated by TCRdb to 2018 to 2020). At the level of the whole study: The cohort included a few men and a couple of women between 18 and 49 years of age. Per donor, three plates each were used for CD4 naive and CD4 memory, two for CD8 naive, and one for CD8 memory. To estimate repertoire size and how much clonotypes are shared between individuals, the study performed deep sequencing of blood TCR repertoires from about 5 healthy adults. Different laboratories and diverse techniques were used to prepare libraries and sequence TCR repertoires, to increase sequencing depth and limit assay-specific biases. Between about 0.85 and 8.9 billion PBMCs per donor were obtained by leukapheresis. The paper as a whole reports these results and caveats: Naive subsets generally had larger estimated clonotype richness than memory subsets. Sampling was restricted to blood, and TCR repertoires in tissues likely differ from the TCR repertoires found in blood. Approximately 5% of naive CD4, 3.5% of naive CD8, about 2.5% of memory CD4, and around 0.4% of memory CD8 clonotypes were shared across several donors. Clonotypes shared by all four sorted-subset donors showed higher generation probabilities than non-shared clonotypes. Incomplete sequencing was indicated by rarefaction of sorted-subset datasets, despite the large sequencing depth. Pairwise subsampling indicated that sequencing depth was expected to affect the degree of clonotype sharing among donors. Because the study included a small number of donors, the genetic and exposure-history diversity represented was limited.

TCR CDR3 regions were amplified from genomic DNA by multiplex PCR using the deep immunoSEQ assay. Extracted genomic DNA from each cell subset was distributed evenly across all wells of several immunoSEQ 96-well plates, and each plate was treated as a replicate. For sorted subsets, roughly 0.2 ug genomic DNA, equal to 30,000 or so T cell genomes, was loaded into each replicate PCR. The purified libraries were quantified using a Qubit 3.0 fluorometer, sized with a Bioanalyzer 2100, and then quantified again using the KAPA Library Quantification kit. Each immunoSEQ 96-well plate was sequenced on its own single-read 150-cycle Illumina NextSeq 550 flow cell. The authors' pipeline ran thus. Because the immunoSEQ output included only junctional sequences and no quality scores, the filtering could not be the same as the filtering used for full-length reads. Sequences were annotated with PyIR, a Python wrapper for IgBLAST v1.9, using IMGT germline references to assign V/J genes and CDR3. Reads were removed for weak V/J assignments (E-value above 1e-6), missing CDR3, stop codons, out-of-frame junctions, or ambiguous translated residues. A V3J clonotype was defined by an identical inferred V gene, J gene, and CDR3 amino acid sequence. The percentage overlap between two repertoires was calculated by dividing the number of shared unique clonotypes by the size of the smaller repertoire. Three approaches were used to assess repertoire richness: RTK rarefaction, the Chao1 estimator, and Recon v2.1 estimates of unobserved clonotypes. Generation probabilities for all TCRbeta clonotypes obtained by the gDNA method from a handful of donors were computed using OLGA. TCRdb's version of the immuneACCESS table is confined to in-frame rearrangements and falls short of the full clone set. An unresolved V gene accounts for under half of the shortfall where checked; the remainder is of unknown origin. The DNA gave D and trimming, while V, J and clone size come from that table. Recorded for this sample are more than 150,000 clones; roughly 93% of them occurred a single time. 0.067% of the sample rests with the top ten.

Donors were healthy HIV-negative adults with no recently reported acute infections or vaccinations. Only Caucasian adults living in Nashville, Tennessee, USA were represented among the donors. CD4+ T cells were enriched by magnetic negative selection, after which naive cells were positively selected on CD45RA and the negative fraction was taken as the memory subset. After blood collection by leukapheresis, PBMCs were isolated using Ficoll-Histopaque density gradient centrifugation and then cryopreserved in the vapor phase of liquid nitrogen. Analytical flow cytometry was used to check the purity and quantity of each magnetically sorted T cell population. Genomic DNA was isolated from every sorted fraction and measured by UV absorbance on a Nanodrop 2000c. About this clone itself: Its antigen remains unidentified. The sample holds no much larger clone one base away, and base qualities are not on file.

From the germline V gene, CDR1 is SQVTM and CDR2 is ANQGSEA. Trimming takes 5 bases from V and 2 bases from J, and the germline ends sit 13 bases apart. The CDR3, from cysteine to phenylalanine, totals 13 residues. The read is trimmed to its CDR3 DNA, 39 bases read in frame from base 1. The sequence is built from TRBV29-1 and TRBJ2-7; the D call is possibly TRBD1 or TRBD2, each sharing 6 bases. The sequenced sample was naive CD4+ T cells sorted from blood. The sample's cell subset or site, from its label and the paper: CD45RA+ positively selected. This TCR came from a woman aged 25 to 39 in good health. The sequenced DNA is TGCAGCGTTTTCAAGGGGGGAGCCTACGAGCAGTACTTC. This sequence encodes CSVFKGGAYEQYF.